This T cell receptor beta chain is drawn from a study of early T cells in non-severe SARS-CoV-2 infection. Study context: From unsorted whole blood, bulk RNA was sequenced, and the chains remained unpaired. Study findings and constraints: Database matching using VDJdb favored anti-spike CD8 responses, with private and CD4 specificities left missing.

Unique molecular identifier tags were affixed to discrete cDNA molecules. TCRdb recomputed calls from the 5' RACE reads with MiXCR, one row per CDR3 protein. The data show tens of thousands of distinct CDR3 sequences, about a tenth seen once. This clonotype appeared many times. Its antigen is undetermined. Trimming took 4 bases from V and 2 from J, leaving 14 bases between them. The CDR3 is 15 amino acids. Germline CDR1 is SGHRS and CDR2 is YFSETQ. The clonotype was recovered from an adult who was a healthcare worker with PCR-confirmed SARS-CoV-2 infection or an uninfected control (not recorded which). This sequence joins TRBV5-1 and TRBJ2-3; D is perhaps TRBD1 (6 bases). The material sequenced was whole blood. CDR3 amino acids: CASSLPTGTTDTQYF. CDR3 sequence (DNA): TGCGCCAGCAGCCTACCTACAGGGACCACAGATACGCAGTATTTT.